This T cell receptor beta chain was profiled in a study of cytomegalovirus exposure and HLA in healthy donors. The study, taken as a whole, reports: Most of the CMV-associated TCR beta chains (in a later analysis) appeared to be HLA-restricted. Earlier findings revealed that most TCR beta V segments proved productive either about 90% or about 30% of the time.

The CDR3 loop spans 14 amino acids. CDR1 SGHTA and CDR2 FQGNSA come from the germline V gene. Trimming removed 5 bases from V and 6 bases from J, with 16 bases in between. PCR employed 60 Vbeta and 13 Jbeta primers. Here immunoSEQ multiplex PCR was the method, and the copy in TCRdb shows in-frame clones only, minus some. The profile shows just over 200,000 clones, more than 75% of them singletons. This clone was found once. Its antigen is still unknown. The sequencing input was PBMCs. This TCR was sampled from a woman aged 40 to 50 in good health and CMV-seronegative. V gene TRBV7-2 combines with J gene TRBJ2-5; tentative D call: TRBD2 (6 bases). The CDR3 here is CASSLRPGEQTQYF. CDR3 in DNA: TGTGCCAGCAGCCTCAGACCGGGAGAGCAGACCCAGTACTTC.